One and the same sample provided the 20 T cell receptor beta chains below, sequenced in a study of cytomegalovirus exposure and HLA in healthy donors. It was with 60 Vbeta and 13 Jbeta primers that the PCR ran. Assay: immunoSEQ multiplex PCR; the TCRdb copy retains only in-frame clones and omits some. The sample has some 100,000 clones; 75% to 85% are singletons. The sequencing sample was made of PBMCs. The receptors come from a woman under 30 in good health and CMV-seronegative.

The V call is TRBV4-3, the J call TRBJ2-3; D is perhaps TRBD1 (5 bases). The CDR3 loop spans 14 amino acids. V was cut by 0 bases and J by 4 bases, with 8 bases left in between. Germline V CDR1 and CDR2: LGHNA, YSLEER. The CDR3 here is CASSQDGASDTQYF. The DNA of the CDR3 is TGCGCCAGCAGCCAAGATGGGGCCTCAGATACGCAGTATTTT.

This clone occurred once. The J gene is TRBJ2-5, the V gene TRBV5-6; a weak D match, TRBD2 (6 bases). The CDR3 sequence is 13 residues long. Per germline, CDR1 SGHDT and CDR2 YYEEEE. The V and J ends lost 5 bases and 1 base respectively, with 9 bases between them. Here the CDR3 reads CASSGRRQETQYF. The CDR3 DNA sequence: TGTGCCAGCAGTGGGAGGCGCCAAGAGACCCAGTACTTC.

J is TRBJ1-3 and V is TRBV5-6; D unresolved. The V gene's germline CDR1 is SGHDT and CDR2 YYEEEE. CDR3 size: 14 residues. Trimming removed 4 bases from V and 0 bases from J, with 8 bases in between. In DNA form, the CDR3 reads TGTGCCAGCAGCGGCAGGCTCTCTGGAAACACCATATATTTT. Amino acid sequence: CASSGRLSGNTIYF.

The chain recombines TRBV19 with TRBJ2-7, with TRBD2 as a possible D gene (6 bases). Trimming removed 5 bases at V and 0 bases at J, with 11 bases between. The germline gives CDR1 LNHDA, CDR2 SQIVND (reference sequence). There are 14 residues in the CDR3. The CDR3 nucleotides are TGTGCCAGTAGTTTCGGAGGGGACTCCTACGAGCAGTACTTC. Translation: CASSFGGDSYEQYF. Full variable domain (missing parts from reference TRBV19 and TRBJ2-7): DGGITQSPKYLFRKEGQNVTLSCEQNLNHDAMYWYRQDPGQGLRLIYYSQIVNDFQKGDIAEGYSVSREKKESFPLTVTSAQKNPTAFYLCASSFGGDSYEQYFGPGTRLTVT.

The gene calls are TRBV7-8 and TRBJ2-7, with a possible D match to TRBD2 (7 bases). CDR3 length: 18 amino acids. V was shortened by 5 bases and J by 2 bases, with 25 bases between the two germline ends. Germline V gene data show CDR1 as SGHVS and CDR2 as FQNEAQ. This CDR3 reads CASSRWQGRQRGTYEQYF. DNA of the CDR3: TGTGCCAGCAGCCGTTGGCAGGGGAGGCAGCGGGGAACCTACGAGCAGTACTTC.

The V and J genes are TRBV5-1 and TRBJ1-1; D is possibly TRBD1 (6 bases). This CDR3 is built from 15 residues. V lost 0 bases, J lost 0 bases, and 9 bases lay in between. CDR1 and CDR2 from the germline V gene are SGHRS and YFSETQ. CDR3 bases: TGCGCCAGCAGCTTGGAAGGGGGATTGAACACTGAAGCTTTCTTT. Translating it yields CASSLEGGLNTEAFF. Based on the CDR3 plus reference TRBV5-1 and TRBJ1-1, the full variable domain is KAGVTQTPRYLIKTRGQQVTLSCSPISGHRSVSWYQQTPGQGLQFLFEYFSETQRNKGNFPGRFSGRQFSNSRSEMNVSTLELGDSALYLCASSLEGGLNTEAFFGQGTRLTVV.

In DNA form, the CDR3 reads TGTGCCAGCAGTTCGCCCGGACAGGGCTTTACTCAGCCCCAGCATTTT. Its protein is CASSSPGQGFTQPQHF. V is TRBV28 and J is TRBJ1-5; TRBD1 matches at 8 bases. This CDR3 is 16 amino acids long. J lost 6 bases, V lost 4 bases, and 11 bases had no gene match. Per germline, CDR1 MDHEN and CDR2 SYDVKM.

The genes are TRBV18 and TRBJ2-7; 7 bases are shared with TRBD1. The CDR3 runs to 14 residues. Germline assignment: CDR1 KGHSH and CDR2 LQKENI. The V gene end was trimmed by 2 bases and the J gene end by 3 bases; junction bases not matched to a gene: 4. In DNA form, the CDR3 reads TGTGCCAGCTCACCAGGGACAGAGAACTACGAGCAGTACTTC. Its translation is CASSPGTENYEQYF.

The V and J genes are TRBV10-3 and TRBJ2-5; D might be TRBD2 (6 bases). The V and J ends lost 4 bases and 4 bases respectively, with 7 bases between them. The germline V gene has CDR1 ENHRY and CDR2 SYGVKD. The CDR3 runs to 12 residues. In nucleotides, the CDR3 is TGTGCCATCAGTGGAGCGGGAGAGACCCAGTACTTC. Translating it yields CAISGAGETQYF.

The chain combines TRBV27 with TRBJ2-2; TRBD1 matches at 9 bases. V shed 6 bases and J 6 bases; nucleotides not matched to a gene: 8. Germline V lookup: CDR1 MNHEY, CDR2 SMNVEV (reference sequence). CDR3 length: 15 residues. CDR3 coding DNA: TGTGCCAGCAGCCGTGGGACAGGGAAGTCCGGGGAGCTGTTTTTT. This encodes CASSRGTGKSGELFF.

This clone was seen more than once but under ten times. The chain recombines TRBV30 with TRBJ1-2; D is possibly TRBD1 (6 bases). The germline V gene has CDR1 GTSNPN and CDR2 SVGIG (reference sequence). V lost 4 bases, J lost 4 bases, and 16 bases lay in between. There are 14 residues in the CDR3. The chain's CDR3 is CAWNLERGGYGYTF. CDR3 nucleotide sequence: TGTGCCTGGAACCTAGAGAGGGGGGGCTATGGCTACACCTTC.

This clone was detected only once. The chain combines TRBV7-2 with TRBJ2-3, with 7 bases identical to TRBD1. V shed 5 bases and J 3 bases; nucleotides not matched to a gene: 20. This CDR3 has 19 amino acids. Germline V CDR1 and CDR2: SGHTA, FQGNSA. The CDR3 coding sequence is TGTGCCAGCAGCCCGTACGCACCACAGGGGCAGTATCGTACAGATACGCAGTATTTT. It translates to CASSPYAPQGQYRTDTQYF.

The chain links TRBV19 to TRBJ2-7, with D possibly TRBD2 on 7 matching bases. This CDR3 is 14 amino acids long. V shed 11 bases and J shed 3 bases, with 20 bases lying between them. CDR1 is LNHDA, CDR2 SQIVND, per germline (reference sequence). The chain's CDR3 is CASLAGASGYEQYF. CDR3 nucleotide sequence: TGTGCCTCGTTGGCAGGGGCTAGCGGCTACGAGCAGTACTTC.

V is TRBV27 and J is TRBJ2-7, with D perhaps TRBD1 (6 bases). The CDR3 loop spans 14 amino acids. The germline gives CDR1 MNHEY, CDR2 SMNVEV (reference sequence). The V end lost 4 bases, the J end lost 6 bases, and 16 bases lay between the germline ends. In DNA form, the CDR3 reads TGTGCCAGCAGTTCATCGCCCACAGGGCGCGAGCAGTACTTC. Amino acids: CASSSSPTGREQYF.

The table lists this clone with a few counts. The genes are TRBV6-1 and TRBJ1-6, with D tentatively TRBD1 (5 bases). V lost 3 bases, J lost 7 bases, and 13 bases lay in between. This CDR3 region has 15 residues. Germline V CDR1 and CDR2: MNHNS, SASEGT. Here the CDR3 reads CASSDRGLANSPLHF. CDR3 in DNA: TGTGCCAGCAGTGATAGGGGACTAGCCAATTCACCCCTCCACTTT.

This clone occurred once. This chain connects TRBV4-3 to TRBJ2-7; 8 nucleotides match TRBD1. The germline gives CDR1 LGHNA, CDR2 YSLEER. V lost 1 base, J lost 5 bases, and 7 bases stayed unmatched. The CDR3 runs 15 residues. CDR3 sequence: CASSQVGQGFHEQYF. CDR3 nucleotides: TGCGCCAGCAGCCAAGTCGGACAGGGATTCCACGAGCAGTACTTC.

In DNA form, the CDR3 reads TGTGCCAGCATCCTAACAGCCAGTATGAACACTGAAGCTTTCTTT. It specifies CASILTASMNTEAFF. The chain has TRBV5-5 and TRBJ1-1; no reliable D call. CDR3 length equals 15 residues. Germline V gives CDR1 SGHKS, CDR2 YYEKEE (reference sequence). The V gene lost 6 bases and the J gene lost 0 bases, with 15 bases spanning the gap. The entire variable domain, with the rest obtained from reference TRBV5-5 and TRBJ1-1, is as follows: DAGVTQSPTHLIKTRGQQVTLRCSPISGHKSVSWYQQVLGQGPQFIFQYYEKEERGRGNFPDRFSARQFPNYSSELNVNALLLGDSALYLCASILTASMNTEAFFGQGTRLTVV.

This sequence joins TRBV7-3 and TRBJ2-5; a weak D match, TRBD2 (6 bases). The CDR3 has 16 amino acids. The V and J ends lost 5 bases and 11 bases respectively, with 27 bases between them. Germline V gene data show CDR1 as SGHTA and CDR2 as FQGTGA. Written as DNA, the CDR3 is TGTGCCAGCAGCCATCCCTCCAGGGACTTTCGAGGGGAGCAGTACTTC. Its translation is CASSHPSRDFRGEQYF.

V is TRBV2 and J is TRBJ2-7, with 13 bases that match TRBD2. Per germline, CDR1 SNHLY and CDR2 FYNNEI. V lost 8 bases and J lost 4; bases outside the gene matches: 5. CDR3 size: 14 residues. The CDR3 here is CASDGTSGKYEQYF. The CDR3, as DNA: TGTGCCAGCGATGGGACTAGCGGGAAGTACGAGCAGTACTTC. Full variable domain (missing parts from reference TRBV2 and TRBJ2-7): EPEVTQTPSHQVTQMGQEVILRCVPISNHLYFYWYRQILGQKVEFLVSFYNNEISEKSEIFDDQFSVERPDGSNFTLKIRSTKLEDSAMYFCASDGTSGKYEQYFGPGTRLTVT.

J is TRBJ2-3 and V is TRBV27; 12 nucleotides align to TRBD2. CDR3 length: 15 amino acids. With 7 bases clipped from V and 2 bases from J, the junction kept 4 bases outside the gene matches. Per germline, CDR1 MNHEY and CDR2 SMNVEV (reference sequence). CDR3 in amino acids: CASTLAGGFTDTQYF. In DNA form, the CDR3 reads TGTGCCAGCACCCTAGCGGGGGGGTTCACAGATACGCAGTATTTT.